This T cell receptor (beta chain) was sequenced in a study of cytomegalovirus exposure and HLA in healthy donors. About the study: Of several hundred genotyped donors, roughly 81% grouped in the Caucasian-associated ancestry cluster.

The PCR was carried out with 60 Vbeta primers and 13 Jbeta primers. The protocol was immunoSEQ multiplex PCR, while the TCRdb copy is restricted to in-frame clones and leaves out a portion. The sample yields under 200,000 clones, 80% to 85% seen once. The CDR3 is 14 amino acids. The V segment lost 6 bases and the J segment 3 bases; nucleotides outside the gene matches: 6. Germline V CDR1 and CDR2: MNHEY, SMNVEV (reference sequence). Broader study findings: Among the CMV-associated chains, three were confirmed in vitro as specific for CMV antigens.

Concerning this clone itself: Its antigen is undetermined.

The sequence derives from a man in his late teens or twenties in good health and CMV-seronegative. The chain is built from TRBV27 and TRBJ2-7, with 9 nucleotides matching TRBD2. The specimen sequenced was PBMCs. CDR3 residues: CASRPGTSLYEQYF. The CDR3 nucleotides are TGTGCCAGCAGACCCGGGACTAGCCTCTACGAGCAGTACTTC.